This T cell receptor (beta chain) was sequenced for a study of response to subunit inactivated influenza vaccine. Findings and caveats of the study: After each seasonal influenza vaccination, few new T cells are recruited, the authors suggested.

This clonotype was counted many times. What it binds is not known. The junction had 10 bases not matched to a gene; V was cut back by 4 bases and J by 1 base. From germline, CDR1 is SGHRS and CDR2 YFSETQ. CDR3 length equals 17 residues. TCRdb called the RT-PCR reads again in MiXCR, with one record for every CDR3 protein. The sample comprises about 780,000 distinct CDR3 sequences, around 20% of which are singletons, and about a tenth rests with the top ten. The clonotype originates from a man aged 50 or older who received an inactivated influenza vaccine. The sample consisted of PBMCs from blood, taken about 5 days after vaccination. V is TRBV5-1 and J is TRBJ2-1; 8 bases line up with TRBD2. CDR3 residues: CASSPYIAGPSYNEQFF. CDR3 DNA sequence: TGCGCCAGCAGCCCATATATAGCGGGACCGTCCTACAATGAGCAGTTCTTC. Variable domain in full (rest from reference TRBV5-1 and TRBJ2-1): KAGVTQTPRYLIKTRGQQVTLSCSPISGHRSVSWYQQTPGQGLQFLFEYFSETQRNKGNFPGRFSGRQFSNSRSEMNVSTLELGDSALYLCASSPYIAGPSYNEQFFGPGTRLTVL.